A selection of T cell receptor beta chains follows, all from one sample in a study of T cells in Graves' hyperthyroidism and ophthalmopathy. MiXCR, applied by TCRdb to the multiplex PCR reads, yields one record per CDR3 protein. The table has some 690,000 distinct CDR3 sequences, about 18% seen once. The specimen was blood. The receptors were sampled from a man over 45 with Graves' hyperthyroidism. Each CDR3 is given with its conserved first and last residue. The order of the fields is J gene, V gene, clone size, D gene, CDR3 DNA, CDR3 protein. D genes are given only for firm matches. A clone size is listed for some rows: how often the clone was seen (once, few, many), or a class if it is expanded.

TRBJ2-2	TRBV15	many	TRBD1	TGTGCCACCAGCAGAGAACTCGGGACAGGGGCTTCTACCGGGGAGCTGTTTTTT	CATSRELGTGASTGELFF
TRBJ1-6	TRBV2	many	TRBD1	TGTGCCAGCGGCCGGGACAGAGATAATTCACCCCCCCACTTT	CASGRDRDNSPPHF
TRBJ1-6	TRBV6-1	many	NA	TGTGCCAGCAGTGAAGCGGCAGGCTTCTATAATTCACCCCTCCACTTT	CASSEAAGFYNSPLHF
TRBJ2-7	TRBV28	many	TRBD2	TGTGCCAGCAGCCCATGGACTAGCGGGAGTTCCTACGAGCAGTACTTC	CASSPWTSGSSYEQYF
TRBJ1-5	TRBV5-4	few	NA	TGTGCCACCCAGGTGCGGGGGCAGCCCCAGCATTTT	CATQVRGQPQHF
TRBJ2-1	TRBV5-1	NA	TRBD2	TGCGCCAGCAGCTTGTCGGCGGGAGGGCCACATGAGCAGTTCTTC	CASSLSAGGPHEQFF
TRBJ1-6	TRBV6-1	many	NA	TGTGCCAGCAGTACGTCTGACAGCTCCTATAATTCACCCCTCCACTTT	CASSTSDSSYNSPLHF
TRBJ2-3	TRBV14	NA	NA	TGTGCCAGCAGCCGACGCCAGGGCTTCACAGATACGCAGTATTTT	CASSRRQGFTDTQYF
TRBJ1-1	TRBV29-1	many	NA	TGCAGCGTTTTGGGGGTAATGAACACTGAAGCTTTCTTT	CSVLGVMNTEAFF
TRBJ2-5	TRBV6-5	NA	TRBD2	TGTGCCAGCAGTTACCCCTCCCCGTGGTTTAGCGGGAGGGCCTATTTCGCAGAGACCCAGTACTTC	CASSYPSPWFSGRAYFAETQYF
TRBJ1-6	TRBV2	many	NA	TGTGCCAGCGTCCGGGACCGGAATTCACCCCTCCACTTT	CASVRDRNSPLHF
TRBJ1-2	TRBV20-1	few	TRBD1	TGCAGTGCTAGAGCTTTGGACAGGGGTTTTAGTGGCTACACCTTC	CSARALDRGFSGYTF
TRBJ2-5	TRBV6-5	many	NA	TGTGCCAGCAGTTACTGGGGGTTGATACTCCGGGACACCTCTTGGGAAGGAGAGACCCAGTACTTC	CASSYWGLILRDTSWEGETQYF
TRBJ2-7	TRBV20-1	NA	TRBD2	TGCAGTGCTAGAGACGTTACTGGCGGGAGAAACTACGAGCAGTACTTC	CSARDVTGGRNYEQYF
TRBJ1-3	TRBV20-1	few	NA	TGCAGTGCCCCCGCGGGGGGAACGGGAAACACCATATATTTT	CSAPAGGTGNTIYF
TRBJ1-6	TRBV27	many	TRBD1	TGTGCCAGCAGCGACAGGGAATCTTATTCACCCCTCCACTTT	CASSDRESYSPLHF
TRBJ2-3	TRBV28	NA	NA	TGTGCCAGCAGTAAAGGGGATAGGGATACGCAGTATTTT	CASSKGDRDTQYF
TRBJ2-1	TRBV12-5	NA	NA	TGTGCTAGTGGTTTGGTACTTGACACCGGAAGGGAGCAGTTCTTC	CASGLVLDTGREQFF
TRBJ2-7	TRBV20-1	once	TRBD2	TGCAGTGCCCCGGGACTAGTAAGCTACGAGCAGTACTTC	CSAPGLVSYEQYF
TRBJ2-7	TRBV2	many	TRBD2	TGTGCCAGCAGTGAAAATAGGCTAGCGGGAACCTACGAGCAGTACTTC	CASSENRLAGTYEQYF
TRBJ1-1	TRBV19	NA	NA	TGTGCCAGTAGTTTCCAGAGGACGAACACTGAAGCTTTCTTT	CASSFQRTNTEAFF
TRBJ2-1	TRBV27	NA	TRBD2	TGTGCCAGCAGTTTGGGGGGGTCCCTGTACAATGGGCAGTTCTTC	CASSLGGSLYNGQFF
TRBJ2-5	TRBV10-2	many	NA	TGCGCCAGCAGTGAGTCCGGGGGTGGAGGCACCCAGTACTTC	CASSESGGGGTQYF
TRBJ1-6	TRBV6-1	many	NA	TGTGCCAGCAGTGAACGGAATAATTCACCCCTCCACTTT	CASSERNNSPLHF
TRBJ2-3	TRBV10-1	NA	TRBD2	TGCGCCACCCGGGGGGACCGCACAGATACGCAGTATTTT	CATRGDRTDTQYF
TRBJ1-4	TRBV30	NA	TRBD1	TGTGCCTGGAACCGGGACAGGGGAGAAAAACTGTTTTTT	CAWNRDRGEKLFF
TRBJ2-5	TRBV12-3/TRBV12-4	many	NA	TGTGCCAGCAGTCTTACAGGGAGTTGGGAGGCAGAGACCCAGTACTTC	CASSLTGSWEAETQYF
TRBJ2-7	TRBV12-3/TRBV12-4	NA	NA	TGTCCCAGCAGTTTTCTGGGGGAGCAGTACTTC	CPSSFLGEQYF
TRBJ1-5	TRBV6-2/TRBV6-3	NA	TRBD1	TGTGCCAGCAGTTACTCGTACGCGGGACAGGGCATCAATCAGCCCCAGCATTTT	CASSYSYAGQGINQPQHF
TRBJ2-5	TRBV28	many	NA	TGTGCCAGCAGTTTTCTCGACGAACAAGAGACCCAGTACTTC	CASSFLDEQETQYF
TRBJ1-4	TRBV7-9	few	NA	TGTGCCAGCAGCTTAAGCTCAAACAGGGTGGTTAATGAAAAACTGTTTTTT	CASSLSSNRVVNEKLFF
TRBJ2-5	TRBV2	many	NA	TGTGCCAGCAGTGAAGGAGCGGTAGAGACCCAGTACTTC	CASSEGAVETQYF